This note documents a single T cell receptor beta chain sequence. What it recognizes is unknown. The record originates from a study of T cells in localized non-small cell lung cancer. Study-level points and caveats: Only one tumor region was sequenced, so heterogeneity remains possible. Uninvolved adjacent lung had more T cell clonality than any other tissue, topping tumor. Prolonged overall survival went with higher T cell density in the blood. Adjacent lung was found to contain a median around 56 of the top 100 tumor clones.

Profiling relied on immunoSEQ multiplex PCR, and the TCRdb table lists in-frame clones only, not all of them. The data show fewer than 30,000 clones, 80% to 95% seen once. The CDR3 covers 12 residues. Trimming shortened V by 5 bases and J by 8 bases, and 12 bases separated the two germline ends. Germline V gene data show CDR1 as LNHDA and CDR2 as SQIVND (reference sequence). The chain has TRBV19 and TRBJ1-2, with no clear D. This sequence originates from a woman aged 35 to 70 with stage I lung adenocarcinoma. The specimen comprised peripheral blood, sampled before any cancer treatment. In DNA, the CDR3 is TGTGCCAGTAGTTACGGGGTAGGGGGCTACACCTTC. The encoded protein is CASSYGVGGYTF.